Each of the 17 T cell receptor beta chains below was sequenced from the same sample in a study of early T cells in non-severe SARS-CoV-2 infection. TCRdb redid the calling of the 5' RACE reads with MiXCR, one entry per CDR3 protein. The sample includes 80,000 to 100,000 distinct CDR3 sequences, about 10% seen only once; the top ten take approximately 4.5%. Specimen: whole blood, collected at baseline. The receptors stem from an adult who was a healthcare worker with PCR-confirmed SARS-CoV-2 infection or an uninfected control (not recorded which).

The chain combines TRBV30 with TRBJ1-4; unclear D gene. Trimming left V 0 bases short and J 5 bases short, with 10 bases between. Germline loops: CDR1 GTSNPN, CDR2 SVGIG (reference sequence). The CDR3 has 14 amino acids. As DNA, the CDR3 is TGTGCCTGGAGTGTTCGGGGTGCCAATGAAAAACTGTTTTTT. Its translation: CAWSVRGANEKLFF.

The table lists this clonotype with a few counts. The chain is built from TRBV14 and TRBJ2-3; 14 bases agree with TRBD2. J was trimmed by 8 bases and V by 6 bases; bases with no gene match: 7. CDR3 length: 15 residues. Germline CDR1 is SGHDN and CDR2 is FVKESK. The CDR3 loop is CASSTTSGRASTQYF. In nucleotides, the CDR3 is TGTGCCAGCAGTACGACTAGCGGGAGGGCCAGTACGCAGTATTTT. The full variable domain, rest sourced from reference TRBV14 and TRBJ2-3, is EAGVTQFPSHSVIEKGQTVTLRCDPISGHDNLYWYRRVMGKEIKFLLHFVKESKQDESGMPNNRFLAERTGGTYSTLKVQPAELEDSGVYFCASSTTSGRASTQYFGPGTRLTVL.

The CDR3 spells CASNMGGINEKLFF. CDR3 in DNA: TGTGCCAGCAACATGGGAGGAATTAATGAAAAACTGTTTTTT. The rearrangement joins TRBV12-3 or TRBV12-4 to TRBJ1-4; D is ambiguous. Trimming took off 7 bases at V and 4 bases at J, with 13 bases between the two ends. CDR3 size: 14 residues.

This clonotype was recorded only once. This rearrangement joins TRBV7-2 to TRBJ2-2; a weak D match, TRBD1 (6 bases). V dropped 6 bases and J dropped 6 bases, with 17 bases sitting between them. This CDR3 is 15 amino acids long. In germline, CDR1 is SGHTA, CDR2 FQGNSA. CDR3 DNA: TGTGCCAGCAGATTTCCGGGACAAGGGTCCGGGGAGCTGTTTTTT. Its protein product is CASRFPGQGSGELFF.

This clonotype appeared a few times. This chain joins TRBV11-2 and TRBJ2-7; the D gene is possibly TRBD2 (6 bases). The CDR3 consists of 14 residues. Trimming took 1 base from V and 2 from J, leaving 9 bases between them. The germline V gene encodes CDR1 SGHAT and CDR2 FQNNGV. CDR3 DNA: TGTGCCAGCAGCTTAGGACTAGGACCCTACGAGCAGTACTTC. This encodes CASSLGLGPYEQYF.

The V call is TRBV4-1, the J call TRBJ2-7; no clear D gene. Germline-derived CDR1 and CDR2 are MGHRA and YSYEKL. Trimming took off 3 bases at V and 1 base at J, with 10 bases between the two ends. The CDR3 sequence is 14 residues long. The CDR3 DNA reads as TGCGCCAGCAGCCAGGTAGTGGGATCCTACGAGCAGTACTTC. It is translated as CASSQVVGSYEQYF.

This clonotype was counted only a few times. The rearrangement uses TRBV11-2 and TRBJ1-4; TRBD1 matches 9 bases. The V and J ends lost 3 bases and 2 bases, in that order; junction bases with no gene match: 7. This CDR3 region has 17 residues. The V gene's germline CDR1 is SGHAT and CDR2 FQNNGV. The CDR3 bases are TGTGCCAGCAGCTTGACTGGGGGACAGGGTACTAATGAAAAACTGTTTTTT. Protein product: CASSLTGGQGTNEKLFF. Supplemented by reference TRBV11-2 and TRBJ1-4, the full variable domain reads EAGVAQSPRYKIIEKRQSVAFWCNPISGHATLYWYQQILGQGPKLLIQFQNNGVVDDSQLPKDRFSAERLKGVDSTLKIQPAKLEDSAVYLCASSLTGGQGTNEKLFFGSGTQLSVL.

The CDR3 reads CASSLVRDHGIQYF. CDR3 bases: TGTGCCAGCAGCTTGGTTAGGGACCACGGCATTCAGTACTTC. The chain is built from TRBV5-8 and TRBJ2-4, with D perhaps TRBD1 or TRBD2 (5 bases each). The germline V gene has CDR1 SGHTS and CDR2 YDEGEE. The ends were cut back, 0 bases at V and 9 bases at J, with 13 bases in the middle. The CDR3 covers 14 residues.

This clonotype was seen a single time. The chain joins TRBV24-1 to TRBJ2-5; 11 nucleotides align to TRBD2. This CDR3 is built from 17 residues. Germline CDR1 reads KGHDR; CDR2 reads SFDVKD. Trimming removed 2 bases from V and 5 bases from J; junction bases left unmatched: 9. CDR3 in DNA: TGTGCCACCAGTGATTCCTCTTTAGCGGGGGGGAAGGAGACCCAGTACTTC. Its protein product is CATSDSSLAGGKETQYF.

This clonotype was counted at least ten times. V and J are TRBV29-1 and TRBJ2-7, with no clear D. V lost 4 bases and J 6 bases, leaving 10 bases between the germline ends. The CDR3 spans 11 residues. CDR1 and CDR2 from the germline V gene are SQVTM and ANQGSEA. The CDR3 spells CSVVTQAEQYF. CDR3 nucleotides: TGCAGCGTTGTGACCCAGGCCGAGCAGTACTTC.

CDR3 bases: TGCAGCGTCACCGGGACAGCTTTCGGTACCGGGGAGCTGTTTTTT. Protein product: CSVTGTAFGTGELFF. The chain employs TRBV29-1 and TRBJ2-2, with 7 bases matching TRBD1. Germline CDR1 is SQVTM and CDR2 is ANQGSEA. Unmatched junction bases numbered 12, after V lost 6 bases and J lost 5 bases. The CDR3 loop spans 15 amino acids.

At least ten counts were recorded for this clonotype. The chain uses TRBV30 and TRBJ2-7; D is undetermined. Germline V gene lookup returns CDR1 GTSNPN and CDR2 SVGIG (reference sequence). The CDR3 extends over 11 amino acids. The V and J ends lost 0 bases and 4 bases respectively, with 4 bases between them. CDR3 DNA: TGTGCCTGGAGTGTAGGATACGAGCAGTACTTC. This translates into CAWSVGYEQYF.

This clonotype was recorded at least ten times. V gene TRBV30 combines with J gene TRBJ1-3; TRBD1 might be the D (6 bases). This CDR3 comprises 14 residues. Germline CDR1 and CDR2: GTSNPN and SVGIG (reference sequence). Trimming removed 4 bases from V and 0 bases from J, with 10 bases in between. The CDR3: CAWITGNSGNTIYF. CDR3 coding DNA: TGTGCCTGGATTACAGGGAACTCTGGAAACACCATATATTTT.

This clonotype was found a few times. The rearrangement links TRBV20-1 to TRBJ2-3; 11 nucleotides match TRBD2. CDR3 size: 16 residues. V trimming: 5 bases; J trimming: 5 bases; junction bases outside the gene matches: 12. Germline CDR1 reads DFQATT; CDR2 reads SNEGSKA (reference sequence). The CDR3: CSAAGTSGSYLDTQYF. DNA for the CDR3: TGCAGTGCTGCGGGAACTAGCGGGAGCTACTTAGATACGCAGTATTTT.

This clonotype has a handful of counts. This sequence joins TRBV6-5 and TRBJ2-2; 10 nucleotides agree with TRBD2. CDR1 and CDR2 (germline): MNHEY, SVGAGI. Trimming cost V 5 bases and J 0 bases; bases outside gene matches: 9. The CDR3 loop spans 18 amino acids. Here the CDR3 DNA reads TGTGCCAGCAGTCCCTCCGGACTAGCGGAGGCGAACACCGGGGAGCTGTTTTTT. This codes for CASSPSGLAEANTGELFF.

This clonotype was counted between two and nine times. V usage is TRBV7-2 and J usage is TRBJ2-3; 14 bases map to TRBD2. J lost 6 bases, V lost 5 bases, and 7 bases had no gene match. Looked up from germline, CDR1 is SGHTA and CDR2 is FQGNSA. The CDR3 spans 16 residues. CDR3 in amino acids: CASSLEGLAGVDTQYF. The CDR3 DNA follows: TGTGCCAGCAGCCTTGAGGGACTAGCGGGAGTGGATACGCAGTATTTT.

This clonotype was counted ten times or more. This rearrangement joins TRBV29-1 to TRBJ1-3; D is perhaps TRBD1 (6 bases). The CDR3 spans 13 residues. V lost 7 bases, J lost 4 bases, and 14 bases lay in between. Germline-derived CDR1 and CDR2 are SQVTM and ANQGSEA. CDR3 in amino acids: CSAAGTPGNTIYF. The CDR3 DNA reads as TGCAGCGCTGCTGGGACACCGGGAAACACCATATATTTT.